A single sample gave rise to the 15 T cell receptor beta chains below, sequenced in a study of T cell responses to AZD1222 COVID-19 vaccine. TCRdb keeps only in-frame clones here, not all; method: immunoSEQ multiplex PCR. Of roughly 120,000 clones listed, roughly nine tenths are singletons. This sample comprised peripheral blood, obtained on day 0 of AZD1222 vaccination. All receptors derive from an adult in good health.

The chain has TRBV28 and TRBJ2-7; D is ambiguous. The CDR3 is made up of 12 amino acids. V was cut by 3 bases and J by 5 bases, with 8 bases left in between. Germline V CDR1 and CDR2: MDHEN, SYDVKM. CDR3 DNA: TGTGCCAGCAGTTTTTGGGGAAACGAGCAGTACTTC. It specifies CASSFWGNEQYF.

The chain is built from TRBV5-1 and TRBJ1-1, with D unclear. V lost 4 bases and J lost 11, with 21 bases in between. CDR1 and CDR2 from the germline V gene are SGHRS and YFSETQ. CDR3 length equals 14 residues. In DNA form, the CDR3 reads TGCGCCAGCAGCCCGGTAGACACCCTAGCAGCGGCTTTCTTT. Protein product: CASSPVDTLAAAFF. The full variable domain, rest sourced from reference TRBV5-1 and TRBJ1-1, is KAGVTQTPRYLIKTRGQQVTLSCSPISGHRSVSWYQQTPGQGLQFLFEYFSETQRNKGNFPGRFSGRQFSNSRSEMNVSTLELGDSALYLCASSPVDTLAAAFFGQGTRLTVV.

V gene TRBV5-1 combines with J gene TRBJ1-1; TRBD1 matches at 7 bases. The CDR3 has 13 residues. Germline V CDR1 and CDR2: SGHRS, YFSETQ. V shed 0 bases, J shed 11 bases, and the junction held 7 bases outside the gene matches. CDR3 bases: TGCGCCAGCAGCTTGGATCGGGAGGGGGCCGCTTTCTTT. Its translation: CASSLDREGAAFF.

This chain links TRBV7-9 with TRBJ1-6, with D perhaps TRBD1 (5 bases). CDR3 size: 14 residues. Deletions cut 7 bases from V and 7 bases from J, with 14 bases between. CDR1 SEHNR and CDR2 FQNEAQ come from the germline V gene (reference sequence). CDR3 residues: CASTDKQENSPLHF. The CDR3 DNA reads as TGTGCCAGCACCGATAAACAGGAAAATTCACCCCTCCACTTT.

The V call is TRBV27, the J call TRBJ1-1; D is undetermined. Germline lookup yields CDR1 MNHEY and CDR2 SMNVEV (reference sequence). Between the trimmed V and J ends, which lost 3 bases and 7 bases, there was a span of 15 bases. CDR3 size: 14 residues. The CDR3 here is CASSLTLRPVEAFF. The CDR3 DNA reads as TGTGCCAGCAGTTTGACGCTGCGACCGGTTGAAGCTTTCTTT.

The chain is built from TRBV5-6 and TRBJ2-5, with unresolved D. V lost 1 base and J lost 2, with 0 bases in between. Germline V lookup: CDR1 SGHDT, CDR2 YYEEEE. The CDR3 contains 11 residues. The CDR3 DNA follows: TGTGCCAGCAGCTTGCAAGAGACCCAGTACTTC. Protein sequence: CASSLQETQYF.

V and J are TRBV4-1 and TRBJ2-1; 8 bases fit TRBD2. The CDR3 has 15 residues. J gave up 5 bases and V 2 bases, and 5 bases lay outside the gene matches. Germline loops: CDR1 MGHRA, CDR2 YSYEKL. In DNA, the CDR3 is TGCGCCAGCAGCCAAAGCGGGAGTTTCAACAATGAGCAGTTCTTC. Amino acid sequence: CASSQSGSFNNEQFF.

The chain employs TRBV5-6 and TRBJ2-7, with D perhaps matching TRBD2 (5 bases). V lost 1 base, J lost 4 bases, and 12 bases lay in between. CDR3 length equals 14 residues. Germline loops: CDR1 SGHDT, CDR2 YYEEEE. For the CDR3, the DNA is TGTGCCAGCAGCTTGATGGACTCACCTTACGAGCAGTACTTC. The encoded protein is CASSLMDSPYEQYF.

The J gene is TRBJ2-1, the V gene TRBV7-9; D may correspond to TRBD1 or TRBD2 (6 bases each). Germline CDR1 reads SEHNR; CDR2 reads FQNEAQ (reference sequence). This CDR3 is 13 amino acids long. Trimming shortened V by 2 bases and J by 7 bases, and 9 bases separated the two germline ends. The CDR3 DNA is TGTGCCAGCAGCTTATGGGGGGCTAATGAGCAGTTCTTC. Translated, it gives CASSLWGANEQFF.

This chain joins TRBV7-2 and TRBJ2-1; D not certain. The CDR3 extends over 13 amino acids. Trimming shortened V by 2 bases and J by 5 bases, and 7 bases separated the two germline ends. Germline CDR1 is SGHTA and CDR2 is FQGNSA. Written as DNA, the CDR3 is TGTGCCAGCAGCTTATCACTCAACAATGAGCAGTTCTTC. Its protein product is CASSLSLNNEQFF.

The sample holds one count of this clone. The gene calls are TRBV7-9 and TRBJ1-3, with D perhaps TRBD1 (6 bases). The V end lost 4 bases, the J end lost 8 bases, and 21 bases lay between the germline ends. Germline V gives CDR1 SEHNR, CDR2 FQNEAQ (reference sequence). The CDR3 has 16 amino acids. CDR3 in DNA: TGTGCCAGCAGCTCCCCCGGCAGGGGAGGTGAACACACCATATATTTT. It codes for CASSSPGRGGEHTIYF.

The table lists this clone with a count of one. This chain links TRBV5-1 with TRBJ2-5; D uncertain. Per germline, CDR1 SGHRS and CDR2 YFSETQ. The CDR3 loop spans 11 amino acids. Trimming took off 4 bases at V and 3 bases at J, with 4 bases between the two ends. CDR3 in amino acids: CASSTEETQYF. DNA of the CDR3: TGCGCCAGCAGCACCGAAGAGACCCAGTACTTC.

V and J are TRBV2 and TRBJ1-5; D may be TRBD1 (5 bases). The CDR3 consists of 13 residues. Germline values: CDR1 SNHLY, CDR2 FYNNEI. Trimming shortened V by 4 bases and J by 3 bases, and 7 bases separated the two germline ends. CDR3 sequence (DNA): TGTGCCAGCAGTGCAGGGTACAATCAGCCCCAGCATTTT. Its protein product is CASSAGYNQPQHF.

The chain combines TRBV20-1 with TRBJ1-5, with D hard to call. The V gene's germline CDR1 is DFQATT and CDR2 SNEGSKA (reference sequence). Trimming shortened V by 3 bases and J by 2 bases, and 11 bases separated the two germline ends. CDR3 size: 14 residues. CDR3 DNA sequence: TGCAGTGCTAGTTCAGGTTACGGCAATCAGCCCCAGCATTTT. Its translation is CSASSGYGNQPQHF.

This chain connects TRBV3-1 (or the pseudogene TRBV3-2) to TRBJ2-3; possible D gene TRBD1, 6 bases. This CDR3 comprises 15 residues. V gave up 4 bases and J gave up 1 base, with 12 bases separating them. Germline lookup yields CDR1 LGHDT and CDR2 YNNKEL (reference sequence). The CDR3 loop reads CASSPRDTRTDTQYF. The CDR3 nucleotides are TGTGCCAGCAGCCCTCGGGACACCCGCACAGATACGCAGTATTTT.